Shown below are 5 T cell receptor beta chains from a single sample sequenced in a study of lymphopenia after photon versus proton radiotherapy. Profiling relied on immunoSEQ multiplex PCR, and the TCRdb table lists in-frame clones only, not all of them. The repertoire has about 39,000 clones, around nine tenths of them found once; the top ten carry about 15%. This specimen was peripheral blood, taken from a patient treated with photon-based radiotherapy. The receptor source for this set is a man between 60 and 70 years old with cholangiocarcinoma.

The chain combines TRBV6-1 with TRBJ1-1, with D unclear. Trimming stripped 2 bases from V and 0 bases from J, with 7 bases between. Germline V gene sequence: CDR1 MNHNS, CDR2 SASEGT. CDR3 size: 14 residues. The CDR3 loop reads CASSESGLNTEAFF. The CDR3 DNA sequence: TGTGCCAGCAGTGAATCGGGGTTGAACACTGAAGCTTTCTTT.

The CDR3 bases are TGTGCCATCGGAGGGGGACGGATTGAAGCTTTCTTT. It specifies CAIGGGRIEAFF. The chain couples TRBV10-3 to TRBJ1-1; tentatively, D is TRBD1 (6 bases). The CDR3 sequence is 12 residues long. The germline V and J ends were trimmed by 8 bases and 7 bases, with 14 bases remaining between them. Germline CDR1 ENHRY, CDR2 SYGVKD.

The chain employs TRBV7-2 and TRBJ2-1; D remains ambiguous. V was clipped by 5 bases and J by 3 bases, with 14 bases between them. This CDR3 is 15 amino acids long. Germline V gene data show CDR1 as SGHTA and CDR2 as FQGNSA. Here the CDR3 DNA reads TGTGCCAGCAGCCTAGAATTTCAAGGCTACAATGAGCAGTTCTTC. Amino acids: CASSLEFQGYNEQFF.

The CDR3 nucleotides read TGTGCCAGCAGCGTGGCAGTTTTGAACACTGAAGCTTTCTTT. Its translation: CASSVAVLNTEAFF. The rearrangement uses TRBV6-5 and TRBJ1-1, with no clear D. CDR3 length: 14 residues. V was clipped by 6 bases and J by 0 bases, with 11 bases between them. The germline CDR1 and CDR2 sequences are MNHEY and SVGAGI.

In this sample, this clone turned up once. The chain links TRBV11-2 to TRBJ1-6; 7 nucleotides agree with TRBD1. The trim removed 5 bases at V and 7 bases at J, leaving 8 bases unmatched. Germline loops: CDR1 SGHAT, CDR2 FQNNGV. The CDR3 has 15 residues. The CDR3 bases are TGTGCCAGCAGCACCCGACAGGGACTCAATTCACCCCTCCACTTT. Translating gives CASSTRQGLNSPLHF.